What follows are 27 T cell receptor beta chains derived from one specimen sequenced in a study of blood T cells in healthy people across ages. A second PCR of about 7 to 11 cycles used a sample-barcoded 5' primer and a J-beta primer mix. TCRdb redid the calling of the 5' RACE reads with MiXCR, one entry per CDR3 protein. Here the sample spans about 670,000 distinct CDR3 sequences, 40% to 45% being singletons. Sequenced sample: blood. The receptor source for this set is a man older than 75 in good health.

The rearrangement links TRBV28 to TRBJ2-7; D not certain. With 4 bases removed from V and 2 bases from J, the gap between germline ends came to 12 bases. The CDR3 has 14 amino acids. Germline values: CDR1 MDHEN, CDR2 SYDVKM. CDR3 region: CASSSTEEPYEQYF. In DNA, the CDR3 is TGTGCCAGCAGTTCCACCGAAGAGCCCTACGAGCAGTACTTC.

The J gene is TRBJ2-7, the V gene TRBV29-1, with 9 nucleotides matching TRBD1. CDR3 size: 13 residues. Germline trimming cut 7 bases from V and 6 bases from J; bases unmatched to any gene: 10. Germline CDR1 is SQVTM and CDR2 is ANQGSEA. The CDR3 DNA is TGCAGCGCGACAGGGACAGGGCAGGCCGAGCAGTACTTC. Translating it yields CSATGTGQAEQYF.

A word on this clonotype: One junction end does not reproduce the germline sequence, and a read error may be involved. The CDR3 DNA is TGTGCTAGCAGCTACGGGACCTACAATGAGCAGTTCTTC. Protein: CASSYGTYNEQFF. V is TRBV7-7 and J is TRBJ2-1; the D gene is possibly TRBD2 (5 bases). Germline assignment: CDR1 SSHAT and CDR2 FNYEAQ (reference sequence). The CDR3 is 13 residues long.

This chain joins TRBV7-2 and TRBJ2-3, with D perhaps being TRBD1 or TRBD2 (6 bases each). V was pared by 6 bases and J by 5 bases, with 18 bases between. This CDR3 has 15 amino acids. Germline V gives CDR1 SGHTA, CDR2 FQGNSA. The CDR3 bases are TGTGCCAGCAGTTCCGGAGGGGGAAAGGTAGATACGCAGTATTTT. The encoded protein is CASSSGGGKVDTQYF.

This rearrangement joins TRBV6-2 or TRBV6-3 to TRBJ2-7, with no clear D. Per the germline V gene, CDR1 is MNHEY and CDR2 is SVGEGT. The CDR3 is made up of 11 amino acids. V lost 7 bases and J 7 bases, leaving 11 bases between the germline ends. The CDR3 sequence is CASTDVGEQYF. The CDR3 nucleotides are TGTGCCAGCACTGACGTAGGGGAGCAGTACTTC.

The rearrangement joins TRBV4-3 to TRBJ2-1, with TRBD1 as a possible D gene (5 bases). The DNA end lines up better with TRBJ2-7; the J call may be wrong. Germline V gives CDR1 LGHNA, CDR2 YSLEER. The CDR3 consists of 15 residues. CDR3: CASSRISTGNNEQYF. DNA of the CDR3: TGCGCCAGCAGCCGGATTAGCACAGGCAACAATGAGCAGTACTTC.

The rearrangement joins TRBV7-3 to TRBJ1-1; possibly TRBD1 for D (5 bases). The germline V gene encodes CDR1 SGHTA and CDR2 FQGTGA. This CDR3 has 13 amino acids. V was cut by 5 bases and J by 3 bases, with 10 bases left in between. The CDR3 nucleotides read TGTGCCAGCAGCACAGGCTTCCACACTGAAGCTTTCTTT. Residues: CASSTGFHTEAFF. Based on the CDR3 plus reference TRBV7-3 and TRBJ1-1, the full variable domain is GAGVSQTPSNKVTEKGKYVELRCDPISGHTALYWYRQSLGQGPEFLIYFQGTGAADDSGLPNDRFFAVRPEGSVSTLKIQRTERGDSAVYLCASSTGFHTEAFFGQGTRLTVV.

The gene calls are TRBV6-2 or TRBV6-3 and TRBJ2-5; tentative D call: TRBD2 (5 bases). The V and J ends lost 0 bases and 4 bases respectively, with 15 bases between them. This CDR3 has 16 amino acids. Germline assignment: CDR1 MNHEY and CDR2 SVGEGT. CDR3 DNA: TGTGCCAGCAGTTACTCGAGAGGGAAAGGTGGAGAGACCCAGTACTTC. This translates into CASSYSRGKGGETQYF.

This clonotype has ten or more counts. The chain couples TRBV20-1 to TRBJ2-1, with TRBD2 matching 7 bases. V shed 0 bases and J 6 bases; nucleotides not matched to a gene: 8. The CDR3 totals 15 residues. Germline V CDR1 and CDR2: DFQATT, SNEGSKA (reference sequence). DNA of the CDR3: TGCAGTGCTAGAGACGGCGGGAGAGGGTCCAATGAGCAGTTCTTC. Amino acids: CSARDGGRGSNEQFF.

Concerning this clonotype itself: An end of the junction differs from the germline gene, which may be a read error. V usage is TRBV7-2 and J usage is TRBJ2-1, with TRBD1 matching over 7 bases. Per germline, CDR1 SGHTA and CDR2 FQGNSA. This CDR3 spans 16 amino acids. CDR3 residues: CACSYNPGTAANEQFF. CDR3 sequence (DNA): TGTGCCTGCAGCTACAATCCCGGGACAGCGGCCAATGAGCAGTTCTTC.

The chain is built from TRBV5-8 and TRBJ2-5; weak D call: TRBD2 (6 bases). V was shortened by 0 bases and J by 3 bases, with 12 bases between the two germline ends. This CDR3 is 15 amino acids long. The germline CDR1 and CDR2 sequences are SGHTS and YDEGEE. CDR3 DNA sequence: TGTGCCAGCAGCTTGGCCGGGGGTGCTGAAGAGACCCAGTACTTC. This translates into CASSLAGGAEETQYF.

This clonotype occurred many times. The V gene is TRBV29-1, the J gene TRBJ2-1; 9 bases are shared with TRBD2. V lost 2 bases, J lost 6 bases, and 8 bases stayed unmatched. The CDR3 extends over 15 amino acids. Per germline, CDR1 SQVTM and CDR2 ANQGSEA. The CDR3 region is CSVEQGLAGSNEQFF. In nucleotides, the CDR3 is TGCAGCGTTGAACAGGGGCTAGCGGGATCCAATGAGCAGTTCTTC.

The V call is TRBV7-9, the J call TRBJ1-5, with 11 bases aligning to TRBD1. V trimming: 5 bases; J trimming: 7 bases; junction bases outside the gene matches: 13. Germline V gives CDR1 SEHNR, CDR2 FQNEAQ (reference sequence). This CDR3 is built from 17 residues. CDR3: CASSLGGGQGAWQPQHF. The CDR3 region has the DNA TGTGCCAGCAGCCTCGGGGGTGGACAGGGGGCTTGGCAGCCCCAGCATTTT.

The V gene is TRBV6-2 or TRBV6-3, the J gene TRBJ2-5, with 11 bases fitting TRBD1. V lost 7 bases to trimming and J lost 2 bases; unmatched junction nucleotides: 18. Germline loops: CDR1 MNHEY, CDR2 SVGEGT. The CDR3 sequence is 19 residues long. The CDR3 nucleotides are TGTGCCAGCACGCTACCCTGGTTGACCGGGACAGGGGGACAAGAGACCCAGTACTTC. Its translation is CASTLPWLTGTGGQETQYF.

CDR3 sequence: CASSYLHLGQGGYEQYF. Here the CDR3 DNA reads TGTGCCAGCAGTTACTTGCACCTGGGACAGGGGGGGTACGAGCAGTACTTC. J is TRBJ2-7 and V is TRBV6-2 or TRBV6-3; TRBD1 matches 11 bases. The CDR3 has 17 amino acids. V shed 1 base, J shed 4 bases, and the junction held 9 bases outside the gene matches. Germline V gene sequence: CDR1 MNHEY, CDR2 SVGEGT.

CDR3 amino acids: CASSLVGGGEQFF. DNA of the CDR3: TGTGCCAGCAGCTTAGTAGGAGGGGGTGAGCAGTTCTTC. The chain combines TRBV7-9 with TRBJ2-1; D assignment may be TRBD1 or TRBD2 (6 bases each). The CDR3 has 13 amino acids. Looked up from germline, CDR1 is SEHNR and CDR2 is FQNEAQ (reference sequence). V shed 1 base and J shed 9 bases, with 10 bases lying between them.

The chain has TRBV30 and TRBJ2-7; 11 nucleotides line up with TRBD2. The CDR3 loop spans 16 amino acids. V was clipped by 3 bases and J by 6 bases; unmatched bases: 13. Germline V gene lookup returns CDR1 GTSNPN and CDR2 SVGIG (reference sequence). CDR3 region: CAWRALTSGKVGEQYF. Written as DNA, the CDR3 is TGTGCCTGGAGGGCTCTGACTAGCGGGAAGGTGGGCGAGCAGTACTTC. The variable domain in full, completed from reference TRBV30 and TRBJ2-7, reads SQTIHQWPATLVQPVGSPLSLECTVEGTSNPNLYWYRQAAGRGLQLLFYSVGIGQISSEVPQNLSASRPQDRQFILSSKKLLLSDSGFYLCAWRALTSGKVGEQYFGPGTRLTVT.

This chain joins TRBV6-1 and TRBJ2-3, with a tentative D call TRBD2 (6 bases). Looked up from germline, CDR1 is MNHNS and CDR2 is SASEGT. V was clipped by 7 bases and J by 0 bases, with 14 bases between them. The CDR3 totals 15 residues. CDR3 sequence: CASNVGGRSTDTQYF. Written as DNA, the CDR3 is TGTGCCAGCAATGTGGGGGGTAGAAGCACAGATACGCAGTATTTT.

This clonotype showed up just a few times. The chain joins TRBV7-2 to TRBJ2-3; D remains ambiguous. This CDR3 has 13 amino acids. V shed 2 bases and J shed 4 bases, with 7 bases lying between them. Germline V gives CDR1 SGHTA, CDR2 FQGNSA. CDR3 loop: CASSLNMADTQYF. The CDR3 DNA sequence: TGTGCCAGCAGCTTAAATATGGCAGATACGCAGTATTTT.

This clonotype was detected ten times or more. The junction and the germline gene differ at one end; a read error may be behind it. The V and J genes are TRBV7-2 and TRBJ2-7, with TRBD1 identical over 7 bases. This CDR3 is built from 13 residues. Germline loops: CDR1 SGHTA, CDR2 FQGNSA. CDR3 nucleotide sequence: TGCGCCAGCAGCCACAGGGGATCCTACGAGCAGTACTTC. Translation: CASSHRGSYEQYF.

The chain has TRBV9 and TRBJ1-1; D remains ambiguous. Per germline, CDR1 SGDLS and CDR2 YYNGEE. The CDR3 runs 15 residues. The V and J ends lost 0 bases and 0 bases respectively, with 9 bases between them. CDR3 region: CASSVADTLNTEAFF. The DNA of the CDR3 is TGTGCCAGCAGCGTAGCCGACACATTGAACACTGAAGCTTTCTTT.

The CDR3 bases are TGTGCCAGCAGCGGTCATATTGACACCGGGGAGCTGTTTTTT. Its protein is CASSGHIDTGELFF. The V gene is TRBV3-1, the J gene TRBJ2-2; D not resolved. Deletions cut 5 bases from V and 3 bases from J, with 10 bases between. Germline CDR1 reads LGHDT; CDR2 reads YNNKEL (reference sequence). CDR3 length: 14 amino acids.

This clonotype is categorized as medium-sized. This chain joins TRBV9 and TRBJ2-1; a weak D match, TRBD1 (5 bases). V shed 0 bases and J shed 6 bases, with 7 bases lying between them. In germline, CDR1 is SGDLS, CDR2 YYNGEE. This CDR3 spans 13 amino acids. For the CDR3, the DNA is TGTGCCAGCAGCGTAGGCAGGGTCAATGAGCAGTTCTTC. Protein: CASSVGRVNEQFF.

In regard to this clonotype: Since a much larger clone is just one base distant, this may be a read error. The genes are TRBV5-1 and TRBJ2-3; tentative D call: TRBD2 (5 bases). The CDR3 length is 14 residues. V dropped 0 bases and J dropped 4 bases, with 9 bases sitting between them. Germline CDR1 and CDR2: SGHRS and YFSETQ. CDR3 DNA sequence: TGCGCCAGCAGCTTGGAACACGGGGCAGATACGCAGTATTTT. This codes for CASSLEHGADTQYF.

The chain employs TRBV6-2 or TRBV6-3 and TRBJ2-4; 10 bases align to TRBD1. Losses at the gene ends were 0 bases for V and 0 bases for J; bases not matched to a gene: 11. The germline CDR1 and CDR2 sequences are MNHEY and SVGEGT. This CDR3 has 20 residues. CDR3 amino acids: CASSYSKGQGTDLAKNIQYF. CDR3 in DNA: TGTGCCAGCAGTTACTCGAAGGGACAGGGGACGGATTTAGCCAAAAACATTCAGTACTTC.

This sequence joins TRBV29-1 and TRBJ2-7, with 8 nucleotides matching TRBD1. Per the germline V gene, CDR1 is SQVTM and CDR2 is ANQGSEA. V trimming: 4 bases; J trimming: 6 bases; junction bases outside the gene matches: 8. CDR3 length: 13 amino acids. CDR3 region: CSVGRQGAIEQYF. CDR3 bases: TGCAGCGTTGGGCGGCAGGGGGCAATCGAGCAGTACTTC.

The chain employs TRBV3-1 and TRBJ2-7; 7 bases line up with TRBD2. From germline, CDR1 is LGHDT and CDR2 YNNKEL (reference sequence). V gave up 0 bases and J gave up 4 bases; unmatched junction bases: 6. The CDR3 is 15 amino acids. CDR3: CASSQEVAGRYEQYF. For the CDR3, the DNA is TGTGCCAGCAGCCAAGAAGTAGCGGGTCGTTACGAGCAGTACTTC.